Detailed here is one TCR beta chain. The DNA ends 3 residues before the CDR3 does, and the rest of the CDR3 is filled in from the germline J gene. The germline gives CDR1 WNHNN, CDR2 SYGVQD (reference sequence). V was pared by 5 bases and J by 2 bases, with 10 bases between. This CDR3 comprises 13 residues. These data originate in a study of Tregs in tolerant kidney transplant recipients. Profiled with immunoSEQ multiplex PCR; TCRdb holds only in-frame clones, not every one. This sample contains 45,000 to 55,000 clones. The sequences come from CD4+ T cells from blood, collected before the transplant. The V and J genes are TRBV10-1 and TRBJ2-7; a possible D gene is TRBD1 (5 bases). The clonotype comes from a human donor who received a combined kidney and bone marrow transplant. The covered CDR3 bases are TGCGCCAGCAGTAAAAGGGGCACCTACGAG. Its translation: CASSKRGTYE. The CDR3, in full, reads CASSKRGTYEQYF.